A single sample is the source of the 16 T cell receptor beta chains below, sequenced in a study of cytomegalovirus exposure and HLA in healthy donors. It was with 60 Vbeta and 13 Jbeta primers that the PCR ran. Assay: immunoSEQ multiplex PCR; the TCRdb copy retains only in-frame clones and omits some. The sample carries approximately 110,000 clones, under 85% recorded once. The sequenced material came from PBMCs. These receptors were taken from a man aged 30 to 45 in good health and CMV-seropositive.

The CDR3 loop is CASRPGLNNEQFF. Written as DNA, the CDR3 is TGTGCCAGCAGACCGGGACTGAACAATGAGCAGTTCTTC. The genes are TRBV28 and TRBJ2-1, with D maybe TRBD2 (6 bases). CDR3 length equals 13 residues. Per germline, CDR1 MDHEN and CDR2 SYDVKM. V dropped 6 bases and J dropped 5 bases, with 11 bases sitting between them. Using reference TRBV28 and TRBJ2-1 for the parts outside the CDR3, the full variable domain is DVKVTQSSRYLVKRTGEKVFLECVQDMDHENMFWYRQDPGLGLRLIYFSYDVKMKEKGDIPEGYSVSREKKERFSLILESASTNQTSMYLCASRPGLNNEQFFGPGTRLTVL.

V usage is TRBV10-3 and J usage is TRBJ1-4; D not certain. Germline V gene lookup returns CDR1 ENHRY and CDR2 SYGVKD. This CDR3 has 15 amino acids. Between the trimmed V and J ends, which lost 1 base and 7 bases, there was a span of 13 bases. CDR3 coding DNA: TGTGCCATCAGTGAGTACGCACCTGGGAGTGAAAAACTGTTTTTT. It yields the protein CAISEYAPGSEKLFF.

The chain recombines TRBV2 with TRBJ1-2; 7 nucleotides match TRBD1. This CDR3 is built from 13 residues. With 1 base clipped from V and 6 bases from J, the junction kept 2 bases outside the gene matches. In germline, CDR1 is SNHLY, CDR2 FYNNEI. CDR3 sequence reads: CASSEGTGNGYTF. In DNA form, the CDR3 reads TGTGCCAGCAGTGAAGGGACAGGAAATGGCTACACCTTC.

This clone was counted once. V usage is TRBV6-1 and J usage is TRBJ1-2, with D possibly matching TRBD1 (6 bases). The CDR3 length is 15 residues. With 5 bases removed from V and 8 bases from J, the gap between germline ends came to 21 bases. CDR1 MNHNS and CDR2 SASEGT come from the germline V gene. The CDR3: CASSPTLQGGRGYTF. The DNA of the CDR3 is TGTGCCAGCAGTCCAACGTTACAGGGAGGGAGAGGCTACACCTTC.

V gene TRBV2 combines with J gene TRBJ2-5; tentative D call: TRBD1 (6 bases). Trimming cost V 7 bases and J 3 bases, with 15 bases left between them. This CDR3 region has 14 residues. The germline gives CDR1 SNHLY, CDR2 FYNNEI. In DNA, the CDR3 is TGTGCCAGCACGGCGGACAGTCCGGAAGAGACCCAGTACTTC. It is translated as CASTADSPEETQYF. Together with reference TRBV2 and TRBJ2-5, the CDR3 gives the full variable domain: EPEVTQTPSHQVTQMGQEVILRCVPISNHLYFYWYRQILGQKVEFLVSFYNNEISEKSEIFDDQFSVERPDGSNFTLKIRSTKLEDSAMYFCASTADSPEETQYFGPGTRLLVL.

The V gene is TRBV29-1, the J gene TRBJ2-3; 12 bases are shared with TRBD2. V trimming: 7 bases; J trimming: 6 bases; junction bases outside the gene matches: 11. CDR1 is SQVTM, CDR2 ANQGSEA, per germline. This CDR3 has 15 residues. CDR3 protein: CSAPSSGGALDTQYF. The CDR3 nucleotides read TGCAGCGCCCCGTCTAGCGGGGGGGCCTTGGATACGCAGTATTTT.

A few counts support this clone. The chain carries TRBV6-5 and TRBJ1-5, with D possibly TRBD1 on 5 matching bases. V was trimmed by 3 bases and J by 8 bases, leaving 14 bases between them. CDR3 size: 14 residues. The V gene's germline CDR1 is MNHEY and CDR2 SVGAGI. This CDR3 reads CASSYGPGLEPQHF. DNA of the CDR3: TGTGCCAGCAGTTATGGGCCAGGGCTGGAGCCCCAGCATTTT.

The rearrangement uses TRBV6-5 and TRBJ1-5; D perhaps matches TRBD1 (6 bases). In germline, CDR1 is MNHEY, CDR2 SVGAGI. This CDR3 has 14 amino acids. The V end lost 4 bases, the J end lost 3 bases, and 10 bases lay between the germline ends. In DNA form, the CDR3 reads TGTGCCAGCAGTTCCCAGGGGTTCAATCAGCCCCAGCATTTT. Amino acid sequence: CASSSQGFNQPQHF.

This clone occurred a few times. V and J are TRBV14 and TRBJ1-1; 8 bases map to TRBD1. This CDR3 has 15 residues. V trimming: 3 bases; J trimming: 4 bases; junction bases outside the gene matches: 7. Germline CDR1 reads SGHDN; CDR2 reads FVKESK. CDR3 residues: CASSQQGTGGTEAFF. The DNA of the CDR3 is TGTGCCAGCAGCCAGCAGGGAACAGGGGGCACTGAAGCTTTCTTT.

The gene calls are TRBV5-4 and TRBJ1-3; a weak D match, TRBD1 (5 bases). CDR1 and CDR2 (germline): SGHNT, YYREEE (reference sequence). Trimming took 0 bases from V and 1 from J, leaving 14 bases between them. The CDR3 length is 17 residues. In DNA form, the CDR3 reads TGTGCCAGCAGCTTGGAGATAGGGGCAAGATCTGGAAACACCATATATTTT. Translating it yields CASSLEIGARSGNTIYF.

This clone has a single count. This chain joins TRBV29-1 and TRBJ2-5; 12 bases line up with TRBD2. The CDR3 extends over 15 amino acids. Trimming at V came to 4 bases and at J to 4 bases, leaving 7 bases not matched to a gene. CDR1 is SQVTM, CDR2 ANQGSEA, per germline. CDR3 in DNA: TGCAGCGTTGGTTTCCAACTAGCGGGGGGAGAGACCCAGTACTTC. The encoded protein is CSVGFQLAGGETQYF.

This rearrangement joins TRBV6-4 to TRBJ2-1, with 8 bases aligning to TRBD1. The CDR3 spans 14 residues. The germline V gene encodes CDR1 MRHNA and CDR2 SNTAGT. V was pared by 2 bases and J by 16 bases, with 13 bases of the junction left unmatched. CDR3 loop: CASSDLFRDRFFFF. The CDR3 coding sequence is TGTGCCAGCAGTGACCTATTCCGGGACAGGTTTTTTTTCTTC.

This chain uses TRBV9 with TRBJ2-7; 10 nucleotides line up with TRBD1. The CDR3 length is 16 residues. V dropped 2 bases and J dropped 4; count of bases not matched to a gene: 9. Germline CDR1 and CDR2: SGDLS and YYNGEE. CDR3 sequence (DNA): TGTGCCAGCAGCGTGGCTTCCGGGACAGGGGCTTACGAGCAGTACTTC. This gives the protein CASSVASGTGAYEQYF.

The chain has TRBV23-1 and TRBJ2-7, with unresolved D. TRBV23-1 is an open reading frame whose function is uncertain. V shed 11 bases and J shed 4 bases, with 9 bases lying between them. The length of the CDR3 is 10 residues. In DNA, the CDR3 is TGCGCCGGAGATGAGTACGAGCAGTACTTC. It translates to CAGDEYEQYF.

V usage is TRBV2 and J usage is TRBJ2-5, with D tentatively TRBD2 (5 bases). The CDR3 runs to 13 residues. Germline V CDR1 and CDR2: SNHLY, FYNNEI. Trimming pared 6 bases from V and 5 bases from J, leaving 13 bases between. The CDR3 DNA follows: TGTGCCAGCAGGAGGGCTCTAGTGGAGACCCAGTACTTC. Amino acids: CASRRALVETQYF.

V gene TRBV5-8 combines with J gene TRBJ2-7; 9 positions match TRBD1. V shed 2 bases and J 4 bases; nucleotides not matched to a gene: 4. The CDR3 is made up of 14 amino acids. The germline V gene encodes CDR1 SGHTS and CDR2 YDEGEE. CDR3 sequence: CASSFGTGTYEQYF. The CDR3 DNA is TGTGCCAGCAGCTTTGGGACAGGGACGTACGAGCAGTACTTC.